One TCR beta chain is described in this entry. Its specificity is not known. The study ran its PCR with 60 Vbeta and 13 Jbeta primers. Method: immunoSEQ multiplex PCR; TCRdb's copy keeps in-frame clones and lacks some. The sample's table shows 65,000 to 85,000 clones. The data derive from a study of cytomegalovirus exposure and HLA in healthy donors. General study points: Association of a missense DCLRE1C variant with TCR beta V- and J-gene trimming was reported in a later analysis. Per published reports, the classifier diagnosed cytomegalovirus status with high specificity and sensitivity.

This CDR3 is built from 12 residues. In germline, CDR1 is SGHVS, CDR2 FQNEAQ. After removal of 5 bases from V and 5 bases from J, the junction contained 3 bases not matched to a gene. Sequenced: PBMCs. This clonotype was obtained from a female donor in good health and CMV-seropositive. The chain joins TRBV7-8 to TRBJ2-7; 7 bases match TRBD1. CDR3 nucleotide sequence: TGTGCCAGCAGCCCTGACAGGGACGAGCAGTACTTC. Protein: CASSPDRDEQYF.